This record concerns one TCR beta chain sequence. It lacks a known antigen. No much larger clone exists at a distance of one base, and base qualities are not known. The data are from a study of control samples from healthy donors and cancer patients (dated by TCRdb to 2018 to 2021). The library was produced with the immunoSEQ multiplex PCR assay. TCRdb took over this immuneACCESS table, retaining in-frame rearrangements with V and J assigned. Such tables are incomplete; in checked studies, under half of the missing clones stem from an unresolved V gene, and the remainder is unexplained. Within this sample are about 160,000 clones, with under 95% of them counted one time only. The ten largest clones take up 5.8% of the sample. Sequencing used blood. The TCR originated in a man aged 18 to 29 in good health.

The sequenced DNA is TGTGCCAGCAGCTCCAGGGGTGAGCGGTATGGCTACACCTTC. It is translated as CASSSRGERYGYTF. The chain couples TRBV5-4 to TRBJ1-2, and TRBD1 may be the D gene, going by 6 matching bases. CDR1 SGHNT and CDR2 YYREEE were looked up in the germline V gene (reference sequence). V and J are truncated by 3 bases and 5 bases respectively, leaving an intervening sequence of 14 bases. Including the terminal cysteine and phenylalanine, the CDR3 comprises 14 residues. The read is trimmed to its CDR3 DNA, 42 bases read in frame from base 1. The reference TRBV5-4 and TRBJ1-2 proteins fill in what lies around the CDR3, so the full variable domain reads ETGVTQSPTHLIKTRGQQVTLRCSSQSGHNTVSWYQQALGQGPQFIFQYYREEENGRGNFPPRFSGLQFPNYSSELNVNALELDDSALYLCASSSRGERYGYTFGSGTRLTVV.